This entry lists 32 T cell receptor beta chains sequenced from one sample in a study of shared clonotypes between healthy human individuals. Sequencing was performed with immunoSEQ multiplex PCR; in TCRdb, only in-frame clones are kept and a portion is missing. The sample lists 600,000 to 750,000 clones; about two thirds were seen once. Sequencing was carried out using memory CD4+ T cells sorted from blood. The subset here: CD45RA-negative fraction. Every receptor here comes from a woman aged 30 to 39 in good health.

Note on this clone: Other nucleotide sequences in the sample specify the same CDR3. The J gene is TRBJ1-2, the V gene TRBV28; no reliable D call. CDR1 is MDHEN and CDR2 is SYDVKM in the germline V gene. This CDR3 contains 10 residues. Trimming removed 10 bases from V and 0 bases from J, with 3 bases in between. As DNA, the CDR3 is TGTGCCACCGCTAACTATGGCTACACCTTC. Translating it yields CATANYGYTF.

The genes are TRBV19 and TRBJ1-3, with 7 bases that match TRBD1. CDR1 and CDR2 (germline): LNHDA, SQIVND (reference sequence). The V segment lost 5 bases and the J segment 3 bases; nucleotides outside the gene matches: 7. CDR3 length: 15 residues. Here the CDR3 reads CASSPDRASGNTIYF. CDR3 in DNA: TGTGCCAGTAGTCCCGACAGGGCAAGTGGAAACACCATATATTTT.

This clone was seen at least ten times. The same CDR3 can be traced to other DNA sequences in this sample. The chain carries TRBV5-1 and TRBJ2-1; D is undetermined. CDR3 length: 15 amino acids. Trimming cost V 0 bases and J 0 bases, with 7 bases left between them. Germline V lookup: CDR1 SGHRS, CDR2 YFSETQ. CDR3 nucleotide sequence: TGCGCCAGCAGCTTGGACAGAAGCTCCTACAATGAGCAGTTCTTC. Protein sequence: CASSLDRSSYNEQFF.

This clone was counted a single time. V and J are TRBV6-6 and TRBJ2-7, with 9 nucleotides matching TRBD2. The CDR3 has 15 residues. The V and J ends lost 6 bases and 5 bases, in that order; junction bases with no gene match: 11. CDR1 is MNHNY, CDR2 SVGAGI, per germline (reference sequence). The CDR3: CASRHLGGRDNEQYF. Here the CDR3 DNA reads TGTGCCAGCAGGCACCTCGGCGGGAGGGACAACGAGCAGTACTTC.

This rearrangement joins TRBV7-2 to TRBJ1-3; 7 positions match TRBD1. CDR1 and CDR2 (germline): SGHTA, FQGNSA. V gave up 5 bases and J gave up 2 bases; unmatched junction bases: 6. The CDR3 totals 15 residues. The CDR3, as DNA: TGTGCCAGCAGCAACCACAGGGGAACTGGAAACACCATATATTTT. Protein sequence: CASSNHRGTGNTIYF.

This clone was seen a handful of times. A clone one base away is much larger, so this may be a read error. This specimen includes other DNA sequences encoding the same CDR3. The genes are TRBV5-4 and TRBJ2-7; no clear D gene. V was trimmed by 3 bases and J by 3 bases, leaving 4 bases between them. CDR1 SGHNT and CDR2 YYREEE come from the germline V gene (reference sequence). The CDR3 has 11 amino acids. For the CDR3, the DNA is TGTGCCAGCAGCTCTAACTACGAGCAGTACTTC. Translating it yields CASSSNYEQYF. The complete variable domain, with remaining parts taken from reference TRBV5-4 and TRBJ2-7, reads ETGVTQSPTHLIKTRGQQVTLRCSSQSGHNTVSWYQQALGQGPQFIFQYYREEENGRGNFPPRFSGLQFPNYSSELNVNALELDDSALYLCASSSNYEQYFGPGTRLTVT.

CDR3 amino acids: CASSLGTLAGGKEQYF. The CDR3 bases are TGTGCCAGCAGTTTGGGAACACTAGCGGGAGGGAAAGAGCAGTACTTC. This chain connects TRBV28 to TRBJ2-7; 13 bases align to TRBD2. The germline gives CDR1 MDHEN, CDR2 SYDVKM. The CDR3 length is 16 residues. With 3 bases clipped from V and 7 bases from J, the junction kept 9 bases outside the gene matches.

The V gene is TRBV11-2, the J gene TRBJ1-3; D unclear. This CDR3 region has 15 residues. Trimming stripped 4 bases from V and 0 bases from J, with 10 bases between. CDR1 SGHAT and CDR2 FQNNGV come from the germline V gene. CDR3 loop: CASSSTRFSGNTIYF. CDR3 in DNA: TGTGCCAGCAGCTCCACTCGATTCTCTGGAAACACCATATATTTT.

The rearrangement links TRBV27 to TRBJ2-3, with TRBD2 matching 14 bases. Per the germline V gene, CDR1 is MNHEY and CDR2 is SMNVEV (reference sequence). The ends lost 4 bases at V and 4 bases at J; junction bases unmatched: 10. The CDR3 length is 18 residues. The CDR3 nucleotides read TGTGCCAGCAGTTCCCGGGGACTAGCGGGAGTAATATCAGATACGCAGTATTTT. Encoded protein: CASSSRGLAGVISDTQYF.

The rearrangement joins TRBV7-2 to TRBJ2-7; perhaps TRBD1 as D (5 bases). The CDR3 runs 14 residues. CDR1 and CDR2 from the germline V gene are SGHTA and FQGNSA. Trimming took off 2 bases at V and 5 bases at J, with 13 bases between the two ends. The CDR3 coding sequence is TGTGCCAGCAGCTTATCGTCAAGGGGAAACGAGCAGTACTTC. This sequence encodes CASSLSSRGNEQYF. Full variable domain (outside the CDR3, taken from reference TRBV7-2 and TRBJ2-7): GAGVSQSPSNKVTEKGKDVELRCDPISGHTALYWYRQSLGQGLEFLIYFQGNSAPDKSGLPSDRFSAERTGGSVSTLTIQRTQQEDSAVYLCASSLSSRGNEQYFGPGTRLTVT.

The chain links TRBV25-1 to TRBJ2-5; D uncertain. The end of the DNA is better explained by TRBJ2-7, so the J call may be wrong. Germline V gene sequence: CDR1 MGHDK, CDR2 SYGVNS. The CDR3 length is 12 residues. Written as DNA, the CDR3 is TGTGCCAGCAGTGACGGTTCCTACGAGCAGTACTTC. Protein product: CASSDGSYEQYF.

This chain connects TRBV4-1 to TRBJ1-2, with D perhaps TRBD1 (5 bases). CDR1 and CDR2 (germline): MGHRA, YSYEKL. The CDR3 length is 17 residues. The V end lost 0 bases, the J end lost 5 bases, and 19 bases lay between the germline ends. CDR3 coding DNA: TGCGCCAGCAGCCAAGAGGGGGTGGACACGGGTCTATATGGCTACACCTTC. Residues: CASSQEGVDTGLYGYTF.

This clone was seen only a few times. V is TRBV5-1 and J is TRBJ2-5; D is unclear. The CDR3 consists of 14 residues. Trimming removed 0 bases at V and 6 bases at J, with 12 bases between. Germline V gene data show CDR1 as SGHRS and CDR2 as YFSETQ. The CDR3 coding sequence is TGCGCCAGCAGCTTGGTAGTGGGTAGCCAGACCCAGTACTTC. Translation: CASSLVVGSQTQYF.

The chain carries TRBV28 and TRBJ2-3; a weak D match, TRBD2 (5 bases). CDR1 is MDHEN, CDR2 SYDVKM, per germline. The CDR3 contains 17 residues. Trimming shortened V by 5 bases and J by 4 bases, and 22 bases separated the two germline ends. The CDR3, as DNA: TGTGCCAGCAGTCTAGGGCCTTCGTGGGAGCAGCCAGATACGCAGTATTTT. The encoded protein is CASSLGPSWEQPDTQYF.

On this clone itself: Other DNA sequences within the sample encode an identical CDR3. CDR3 nucleotide sequence: TGTGCCAGCAGCTTAGGTCACTCTGGGGCCAACGTCCTGACTTTC. It yields the protein CASSLGHSGANVLTF. V usage is TRBV7-3 and J usage is TRBJ2-6; D unclear. Germline V gene data show CDR1 as SGHTA and CDR2 as FQGTGA. This CDR3 comprises 15 residues. V was clipped by 2 bases and J by 0 bases, with 5 bases between them.

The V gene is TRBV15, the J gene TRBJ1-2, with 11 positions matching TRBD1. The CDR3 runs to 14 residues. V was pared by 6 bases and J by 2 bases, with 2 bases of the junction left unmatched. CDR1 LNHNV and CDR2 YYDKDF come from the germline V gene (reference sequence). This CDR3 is CATRGTGGNYGYTF. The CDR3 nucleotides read TGTGCCACCAGAGGGACAGGGGGAAACTATGGCTACACCTTC.

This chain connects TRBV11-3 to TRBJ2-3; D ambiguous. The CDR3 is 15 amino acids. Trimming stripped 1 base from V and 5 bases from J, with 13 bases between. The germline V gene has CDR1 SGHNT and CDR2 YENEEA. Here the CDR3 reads CASSLGLGLGDTQYF. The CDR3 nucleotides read TGTGCCAGCAGCTTAGGTCTAGGCCTAGGAGATACGCAGTATTTT.

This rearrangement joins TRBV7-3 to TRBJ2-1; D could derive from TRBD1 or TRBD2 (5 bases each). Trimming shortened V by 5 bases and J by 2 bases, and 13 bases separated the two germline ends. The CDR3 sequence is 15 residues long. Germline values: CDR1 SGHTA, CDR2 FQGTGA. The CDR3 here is CASSQGSAAYNEQFF. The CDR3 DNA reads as TGTGCCAGCAGCCAGGGATCAGCGGCCTACAATGAGCAGTTCTTC.

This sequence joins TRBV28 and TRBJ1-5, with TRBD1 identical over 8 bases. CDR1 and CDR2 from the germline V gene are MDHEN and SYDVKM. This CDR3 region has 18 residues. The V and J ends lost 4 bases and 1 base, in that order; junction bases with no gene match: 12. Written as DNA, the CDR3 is TGTGCCAGCAGTTATAATCTATTCCAGGGGGCCAGCAATCAGCCCCAGCATTTT. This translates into CASSYNLFQGASNQPQHF.

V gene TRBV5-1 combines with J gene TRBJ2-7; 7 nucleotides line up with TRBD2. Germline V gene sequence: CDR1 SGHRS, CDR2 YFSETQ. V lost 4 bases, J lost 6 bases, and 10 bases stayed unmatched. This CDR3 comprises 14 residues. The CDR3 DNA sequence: TGCGCCAGCAGCATCGAACCTAGCGGCCCCGAGCAGTACTTC. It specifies CASSIEPSGPEQYF.

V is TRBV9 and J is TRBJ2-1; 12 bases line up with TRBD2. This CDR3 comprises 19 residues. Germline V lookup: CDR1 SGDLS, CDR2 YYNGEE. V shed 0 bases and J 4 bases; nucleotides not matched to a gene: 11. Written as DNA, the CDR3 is TGTGCCAGCAGCGTAGCAGGGCCGGGACTAGCGGGTCAATACAATGAGCAGTTCTTC. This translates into CASSVAGPGLAGQYNEQFF. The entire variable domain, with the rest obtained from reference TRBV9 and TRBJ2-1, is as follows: DSGVTQTPKHLITATGQRVTLRCSPRSGDLSVYWYQQSLDQGLQFLIQYYNGEERAKGNILERFSAQQFPDLHSELNLSSLELGDSALYFCASSVAGPGLAGQYNEQFFGPGTRLTVL.

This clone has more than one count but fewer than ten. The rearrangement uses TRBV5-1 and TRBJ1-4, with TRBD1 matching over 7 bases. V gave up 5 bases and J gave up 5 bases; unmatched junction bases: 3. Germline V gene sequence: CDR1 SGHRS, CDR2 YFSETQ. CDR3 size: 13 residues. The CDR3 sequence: CASRRDRNEKLFF. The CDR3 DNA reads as TGCGCCAGCAGAAGGGACAGAAATGAAAAACTGTTTTTT.

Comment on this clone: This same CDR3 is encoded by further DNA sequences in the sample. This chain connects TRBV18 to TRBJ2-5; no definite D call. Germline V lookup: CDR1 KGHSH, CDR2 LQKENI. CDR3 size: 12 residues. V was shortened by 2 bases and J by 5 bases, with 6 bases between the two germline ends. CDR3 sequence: CASSPRAETQYF. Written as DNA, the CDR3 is TGTGCCAGCTCACCAAGGGCGGAGACCCAGTACTTC.

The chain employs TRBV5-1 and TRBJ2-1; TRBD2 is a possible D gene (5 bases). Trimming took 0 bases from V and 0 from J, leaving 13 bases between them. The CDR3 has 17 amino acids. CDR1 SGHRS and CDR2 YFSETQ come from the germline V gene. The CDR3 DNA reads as TGCGCCAGCAGCTTGGGGTTGCGGGTGAGCTCCTACAATGAGCAGTTCTTC. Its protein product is CASSLGLRVSSYNEQFF.

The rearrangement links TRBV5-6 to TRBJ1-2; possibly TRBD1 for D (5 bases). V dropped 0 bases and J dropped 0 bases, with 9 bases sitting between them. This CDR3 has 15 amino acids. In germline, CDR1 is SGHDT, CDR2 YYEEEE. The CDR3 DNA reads TGTGCCAGCAGCTTGGGGTACAGGACTAACTATGGCTACACCTTC. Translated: CASSLGYRTNYGYTF.

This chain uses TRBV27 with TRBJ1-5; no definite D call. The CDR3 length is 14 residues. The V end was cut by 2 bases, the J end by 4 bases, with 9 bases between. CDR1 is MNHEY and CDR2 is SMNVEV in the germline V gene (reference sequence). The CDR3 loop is CASSLGYGNQPQHF. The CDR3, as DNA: TGTGCCAGCAGTTTAGGATACGGGAATCAGCCCCAGCATTTT.

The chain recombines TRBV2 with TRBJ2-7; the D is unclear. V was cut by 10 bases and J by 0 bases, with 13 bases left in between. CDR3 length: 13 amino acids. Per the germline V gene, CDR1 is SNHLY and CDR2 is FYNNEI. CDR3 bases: TGTGCCAAATCAGGCCAGTCCTCCTACGAGCAGTACTTC. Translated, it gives CAKSGQSSYEQYF.

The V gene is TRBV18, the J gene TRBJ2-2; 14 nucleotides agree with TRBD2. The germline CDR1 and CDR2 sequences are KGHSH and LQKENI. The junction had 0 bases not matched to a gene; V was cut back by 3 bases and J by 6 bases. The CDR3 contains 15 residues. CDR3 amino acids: CASSPGLAGAGELFF. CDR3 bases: TGTGCCAGCTCACCGGGACTAGCGGGGGCCGGGGAGCTGTTTTTT.

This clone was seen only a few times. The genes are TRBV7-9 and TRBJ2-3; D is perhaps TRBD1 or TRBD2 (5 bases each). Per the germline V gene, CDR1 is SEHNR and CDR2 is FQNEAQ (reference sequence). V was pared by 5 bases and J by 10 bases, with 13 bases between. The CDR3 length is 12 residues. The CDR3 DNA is TGTGCCAGCAGCGTTGCCTTGGGGGCGCAGTATTTT. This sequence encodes CASSVALGAQYF.

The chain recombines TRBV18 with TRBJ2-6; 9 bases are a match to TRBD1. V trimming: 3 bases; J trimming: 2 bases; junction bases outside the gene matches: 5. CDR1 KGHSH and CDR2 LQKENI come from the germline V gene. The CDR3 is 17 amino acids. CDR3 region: CASSPGTGRAGANVLTF. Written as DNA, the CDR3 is TGTGCCAGCTCACCCGGGACAGGGAGAGCTGGGGCCAACGTCCTGACTTTC.

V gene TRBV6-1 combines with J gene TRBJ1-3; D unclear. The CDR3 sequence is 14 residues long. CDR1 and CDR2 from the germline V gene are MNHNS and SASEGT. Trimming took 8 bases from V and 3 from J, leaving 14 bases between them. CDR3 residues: CASPAEVGGNTIYF. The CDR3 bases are TGTGCCAGCCCCGCTGAAGTTGGTGGAAACACCATATATTTT.

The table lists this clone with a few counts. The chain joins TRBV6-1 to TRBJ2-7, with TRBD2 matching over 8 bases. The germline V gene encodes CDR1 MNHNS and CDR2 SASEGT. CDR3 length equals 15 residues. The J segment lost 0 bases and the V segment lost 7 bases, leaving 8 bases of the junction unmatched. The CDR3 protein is CASTPLAGSSYEQYF. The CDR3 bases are TGTGCCAGCACTCCTCTAGCGGGCAGCTCCTACGAGCAGTACTTC.